This TCR beta chain came from a study of CD8+ T cells in alopecia areata. Sequencing templates came from extracted RNA that was reverse transcribed into cDNA. Clones were read by immunoSEQ multiplex PCR, and TCRdb kept only the in-frame ones, dropping some. The profile covers 150,000 to 200,000 clones, with roughly three fifths appearing a single time and approximately 3.4% taken by the ten largest. Treatment in this sample: oral pan-JAK inhibitor, 5-10 mg twice daily. The V gene end was trimmed by 5 bases and the J gene end by 5 bases; junction bases not matched to a gene: 14. This CDR3 is 16 amino acids long. The germline CDR1 and CDR2 sequences are ENHRY and SYGVKD.

This chain uses TRBV10-3 with TRBJ2-5; 7 nucleotides agree with TRBD2. Sample: CD4+ T cells sorted from blood, taken at week 4, from a patient treated with tofacitinib. The sequence was collected from a human donor with alopecia areata. Written as DNA, the CDR3 is TGTGCCATCAGTTCCCTCGAGGCGGGGGAGGGGGAGACCCAGTACTTC. It is translated as CAISSLEAGEGETQYF.